This T cell receptor beta chain was captured in a study of cytomegalovirus exposure and HLA in healthy donors. Study in general: Drawn from HLA-typed donors, about 82 million unique TCRs were held in an early data release. General observations from the study: Presence/absence analyses rested on an assumption that sequencing depth was roughly uniform across donors. For most TCR beta V segments, an earlier analysis put the productive rate at about 87% or about 30% of the time.

CDR1 SGHTA and CDR2 FQGNSA come from the germline V gene. This CDR3 region has 14 residues. The germline V and J ends were trimmed by 0 bases and 0 bases, with 5 bases remaining between them. A note on this clone: Antigen specificity is unknown.

The PCR contained 60 Vbeta and 13 Jbeta primers. TCRdb's copy holds only in-frame clones and misses some; the assay was immunoSEQ multiplex PCR. The sample shows about 170,000 clones, 85% of them seen only once. This TCR was sampled from a man in his late teens or twenties in good health and CMV-seropositive. Material: PBMCs. The chain joins TRBV7-2 to TRBJ1-1; D gene uncertain. The DNA for the CDR3 is TGTGCCAGCAGCTTAGCCCTAATGAACACTGAAGCTTTCTTT. Its translation is CASSLALMNTEAFF.